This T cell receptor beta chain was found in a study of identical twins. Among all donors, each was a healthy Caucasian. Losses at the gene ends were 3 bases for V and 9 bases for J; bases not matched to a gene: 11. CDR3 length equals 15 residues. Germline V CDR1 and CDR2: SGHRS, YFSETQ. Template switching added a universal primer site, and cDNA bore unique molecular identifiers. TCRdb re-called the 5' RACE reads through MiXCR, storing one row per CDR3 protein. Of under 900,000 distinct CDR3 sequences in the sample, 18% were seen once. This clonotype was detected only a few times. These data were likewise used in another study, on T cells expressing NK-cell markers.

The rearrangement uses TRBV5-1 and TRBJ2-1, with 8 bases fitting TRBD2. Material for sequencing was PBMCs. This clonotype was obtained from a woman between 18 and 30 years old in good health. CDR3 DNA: TGCGCCAGCAGCTGGGGGGGAGCGGGAGTGGGTGAGCAGTTCTTC. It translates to CASSWGGAGVGEQFF.